A single sample gave rise to the 14 T cell receptor beta chains below, sequenced in a study of naive and memory T cell subsets. An equimolar mix of two oligonucleotides served as the beta constant-region primer for TRBC1 and TRBC2. TCRdb reprocessed the UMI-ligation and nested PCR reads with MiXCR, giving one entry per CDR3 protein. The table lists about 85,000 distinct CDR3 sequences, approximately 14% of them singletons, with approximately 0.94% in the top ten. Sequencing was performed on central memory CD4+ T cells from blood. The receptors originated from a human donor in good health.

This clonotype came up a few times. The genes are TRBV12-3 or TRBV12-4 and TRBJ2-7; D possibly uses TRBD1 or TRBD2 (5 bases each). The CDR3 length is 15 residues. Trimming took 5 bases from V and 2 from J, leaving 16 bases between them. CDR3 protein: CASSGTGTLAYEQYF. CDR3 coding DNA: TGTGCCAGCAGTGGCACCGGGACCTTAGCCTACGAGCAGTACTTC.

The rearrangement uses TRBV7-2 and TRBJ2-5, with 10 bases lining up with TRBD2. The trim removed 5 bases at V and 5 bases at J, leaving 8 bases unmatched. The CDR3 extends over 15 amino acids. Germline CDR1 and CDR2: SGHTA and FQGNSA. The chain's CDR3 is CASSGSGRADETQYF. The CDR3 region has the DNA TGTGCCAGCAGCGGAAGCGGGAGGGCCGATGAGACCCAGTACTTC.

A few counts support this clonotype. The chain employs TRBV29-1 and TRBJ1-5; weak D call: TRBD1 (5 bases). V was cut by 7 bases and J by 8 bases, with 15 bases left in between. The length of the CDR3 is 12 residues. Germline V CDR1 and CDR2: SQVTM, ANQGSEA. The CDR3 is CSAGGVGEPQHF. CDR3 bases: TGCAGCGCCGGGGGGGTAGGAGAGCCCCAGCATTTT.

This clonotype was counted at least ten times. The V gene is TRBV5-1, the J gene TRBJ2-1; TRBD1 agrees at 7 bases. Germline V gene lookup returns CDR1 SGHRS and CDR2 YFSETQ. V shed 4 bases and J 6 bases; nucleotides not matched to a gene: 10. The CDR3 runs to 15 residues. CDR3: CASSLMTGLGNEQFF. The CDR3 nucleotides are TGCGCCAGCAGCCTGATGACAGGGCTGGGCAATGAGCAGTTCTTC.

The CDR3 DNA follows: TGTGCCAGCAAACTGGACGGAGCATCCAAAAACATTCAGTACTTC. It encodes CASKLDGASKNIQYF. The rearrangement uses TRBV7-2 and TRBJ2-4; D is undetermined. Germline V lookup: CDR1 SGHTA, CDR2 FQGNSA. This CDR3 region has 15 residues. Trimming took 7 bases from V and 2 from J, leaving 15 bases between them.

In its sample, this clonotype was seen a few times. The CDR3 region is CASSEAGATQYF. The DNA of the CDR3 is TGTGCCAGCAGTGAAGCCGGCGCCACACAGTATTTT. The genes are TRBV2 and TRBJ2-3, with D uncertain. CDR3 length: 12 amino acids. Per the germline V gene, CDR1 is SNHLY and CDR2 is FYNNEI. Trimming stripped 0 bases from V and 12 bases from J, with 10 bases between.

This clonotype showed up many times. This chain joins TRBV5-1 and TRBJ1-1; 7 bases agree with TRBD1. The CDR3 loop spans 14 amino acids. CDR1 is SGHRS and CDR2 is YFSETQ in the germline V gene. V shed 4 bases and J 0 bases; nucleotides not matched to a gene: 3. As DNA, the CDR3 is TGCGCCAGCAGCGGGGGACAGTTGAACACTGAAGCTTTCTTT. Its translation is CASSGGQLNTEAFF.

The rearrangement links TRBV20-1 to TRBJ1-6; D unresolved. V was clipped by 3 bases and J by 4 bases, with 7 bases between them. CDR1 is DFQATT, CDR2 SNEGSKA, per germline (reference sequence). This CDR3 contains 13 residues. The CDR3 region is CSARAGYNSPLHF. In nucleotides, the CDR3 is TGCAGTGCTAGGGCCGGTTATAATTCACCCCTCCACTTT.

The V gene is TRBV20-1, the J gene TRBJ2-1; D not certain. From germline, CDR1 is DFQATT and CDR2 SNEGSKA (reference sequence). There are 14 residues in the CDR3. Deletions cut 3 bases from V and 3 bases from J, with 12 bases between. CDR3 protein: CSARDPSFYNEQFF. DNA of the CDR3: TGCAGTGCTAGGGACCCCTCTTTCTACAATGAGCAGTTCTTC.

In its sample, this clonotype was seen a few times. This chain uses TRBV2 with TRBJ2-1; D ambiguous. This CDR3 spans 11 amino acids. Trimming took off 6 bases at V and 8 bases at J, with 8 bases between the two ends. Per the germline V gene, CDR1 is SNHLY and CDR2 is FYNNEI. CDR3 loop: CASSLRDEQFF. Here the CDR3 DNA reads TGTGCCAGCAGCCTTAGGGATGAGCAGTTCTTC.

This clonotype was recorded many times. J is TRBJ2-3 and V is TRBV7-3, with a tentative D call TRBD1 (7 bases). The germline V gene has CDR1 SGHTA and CDR2 FQGTGA. The CDR3 runs 16 residues. Trimming pared 5 bases from V and 3 bases from J, leaving 18 bases between. CDR3 nucleotide sequence: TGTGCCAGCAGCCAGGGGGGCAGGGTAGGGACAGATACGCAGTATTTT. Its translation is CASSQGGRVGTDTQYF.

As regards this clonotype: Being one base from a much bigger clone, this may be a read error. The V gene is TRBV15, the J gene TRBJ1-1; TRBD1 matches at 7 bases. Germline CDR1 LNHNV, CDR2 YYDKDF (reference sequence). The CDR3 totals 15 residues. With V trimmed by 0 bases and J by 7 bases, 8 bases remained unmatched. Here the CDR3 DNA reads TGTGCCACCAGCAGAGATAAAGGGGGCGGAGGTGAAGCTTTCTTT. Its translation: CATSRDKGGGGEAFF.

This clonotype was seen many times. The genes are TRBV27 and TRBJ2-2; TRBD2 matches 7 bases. CDR1 MNHEY and CDR2 SMNVEV come from the germline V gene (reference sequence). The CDR3 runs to 15 residues. With V trimmed by 3 bases and J by 4 bases, 5 bases remained unmatched. CDR3 bases: TGTGCCAGCAGTTTCCAAAGCGGGACCACCGGGGAGCTGTTTTTT. Its translation is CASSFQSGTTGELFF.

The genes are TRBV4-2 and TRBJ1-4; D perhaps matches TRBD1 (5 bases). The CDR3 has 16 residues. Germline V gives CDR1 LGHNA, CDR2 YNFKEQ. V shed 1 base and J shed 4 bases, with 13 bases lying between them. The DNA of the CDR3 is TGTGCCAGCAGCCAAGTAAATTGGGGGGTTAATGAAAAACTGTTTTTT. Its protein is CASSQVNWGVNEKLFF.